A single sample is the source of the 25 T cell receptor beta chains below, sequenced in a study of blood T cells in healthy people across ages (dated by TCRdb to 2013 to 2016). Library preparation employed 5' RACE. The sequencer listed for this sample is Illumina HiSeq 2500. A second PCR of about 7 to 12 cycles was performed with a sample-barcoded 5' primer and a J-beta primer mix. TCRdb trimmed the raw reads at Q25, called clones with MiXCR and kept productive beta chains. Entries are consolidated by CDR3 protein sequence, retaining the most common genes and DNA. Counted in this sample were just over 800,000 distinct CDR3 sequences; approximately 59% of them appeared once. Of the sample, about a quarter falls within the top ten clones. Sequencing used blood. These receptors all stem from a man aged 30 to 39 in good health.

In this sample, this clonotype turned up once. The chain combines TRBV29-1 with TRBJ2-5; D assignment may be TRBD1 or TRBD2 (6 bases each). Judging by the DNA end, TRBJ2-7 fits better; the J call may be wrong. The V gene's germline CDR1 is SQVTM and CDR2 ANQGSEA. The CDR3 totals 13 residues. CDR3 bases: TGCAGCGCCAGTGGGGGGCTAAGATACGAGCAGTACTTC. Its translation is CSASGGLRYEQYF.

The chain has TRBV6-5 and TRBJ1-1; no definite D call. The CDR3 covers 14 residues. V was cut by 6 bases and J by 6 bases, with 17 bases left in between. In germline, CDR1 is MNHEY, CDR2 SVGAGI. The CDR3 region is CASSPYGSMAEAFF. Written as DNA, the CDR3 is TGTGCCAGCAGCCCCTACGGTTCGATGGCTGAAGCTTTCTTT.

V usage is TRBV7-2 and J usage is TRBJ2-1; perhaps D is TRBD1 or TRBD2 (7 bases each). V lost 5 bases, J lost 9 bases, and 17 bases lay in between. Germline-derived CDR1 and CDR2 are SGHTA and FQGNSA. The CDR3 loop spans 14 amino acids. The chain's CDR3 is CASSLQGGPIEQFF. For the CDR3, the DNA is TGTGCCAGCAGCCTTCAGGGGGGGCCTATTGAGCAGTTCTTC.

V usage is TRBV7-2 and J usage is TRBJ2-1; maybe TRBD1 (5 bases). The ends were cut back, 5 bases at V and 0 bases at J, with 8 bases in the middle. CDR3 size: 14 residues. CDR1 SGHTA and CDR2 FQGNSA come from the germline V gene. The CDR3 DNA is TGTGCCAGCAGCGACAGTATCTCCTACAATGAGCAGTTCTTC. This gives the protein CASSDSISYNEQFF. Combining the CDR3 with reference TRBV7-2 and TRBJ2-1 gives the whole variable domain GAGVSQSPSNKVTEKGKDVELRCDPISGHTALYWYRQSLGQGLEFLIYFQGNSAPDKSGLPSDRFSAERTGGSVSTLTIQRTQQEDSAVYLCASSDSISYNEQFFGPGTRLTVL.

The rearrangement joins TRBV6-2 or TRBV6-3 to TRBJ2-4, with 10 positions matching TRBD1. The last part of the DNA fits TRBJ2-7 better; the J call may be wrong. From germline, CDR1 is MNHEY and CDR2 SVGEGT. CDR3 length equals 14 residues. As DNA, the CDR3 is TGTGCCAGCAGTTCCCGGGACAGGGGACACGAGCAGTACTTC. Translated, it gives CASSSRDRGHEQYF.

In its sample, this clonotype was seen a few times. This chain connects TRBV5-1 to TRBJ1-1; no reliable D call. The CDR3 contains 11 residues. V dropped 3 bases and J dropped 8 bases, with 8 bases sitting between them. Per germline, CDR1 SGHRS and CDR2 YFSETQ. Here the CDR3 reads CASSSAQEAFF. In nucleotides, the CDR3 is TGCGCCAGCAGCTCGGCACAAGAAGCTTTCTTT.

The CDR3 bases are TGTGCCAGCAGTTACAGGCGAGCGAACCAGGGGCCTCACTACGAGCAGTACTTC. Its translation is CASSYRRANQGPHYEQYF. V gene TRBV6-2 or TRBV6-3 combines with J gene TRBJ2-7; possibly TRBD1 for D (6 bases). Trimming left V 2 bases short and J 3 bases short, with 23 bases between. Looked up from germline, CDR1 is MNHEY and CDR2 is SVGEGT. CDR3 size: 18 residues.

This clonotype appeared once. The CDR3 protein is CASSDTLLYGYTF. The CDR3 DNA is TGTGCCAGCAGTGATACACTCCTCTATGGCTACACCTTC. The gene calls are TRBV6-1 and TRBJ1-2, with D unclear. Germline V gene data show CDR1 as MNHNS and CDR2 as SASEGT. The CDR3 covers 13 residues. V was trimmed by 3 bases and J by 4 bases, leaving 9 bases between them.

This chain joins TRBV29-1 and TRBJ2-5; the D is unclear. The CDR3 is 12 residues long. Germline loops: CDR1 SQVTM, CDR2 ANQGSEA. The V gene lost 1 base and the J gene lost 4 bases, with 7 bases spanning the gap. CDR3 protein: CSVEGLLETQYF. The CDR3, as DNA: TGCAGCGTTGAAGGCCTACTAGAGACCCAGTACTTC. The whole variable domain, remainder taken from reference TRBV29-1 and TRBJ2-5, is SAVISQKPSRDICQRGTSLTIQCQVDSQVTMMFWYRQQPGQSLTLIATANQGSEATYESGFVIDKFPISRPNLTFSTLTVSNMSPEDSSIYLCSVEGLLETQYFGPGTRLLVL.

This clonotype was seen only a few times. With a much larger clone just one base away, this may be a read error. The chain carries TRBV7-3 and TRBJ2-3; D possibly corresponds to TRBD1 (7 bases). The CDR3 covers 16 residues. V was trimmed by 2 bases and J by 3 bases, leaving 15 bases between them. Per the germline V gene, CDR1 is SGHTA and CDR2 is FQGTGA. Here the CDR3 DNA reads TGTGCCAGCAGCTTAGGTCTCAGGGGGGTAACAGATACGCAGTATTTT. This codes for CASSLGLRGVTDTQYF.

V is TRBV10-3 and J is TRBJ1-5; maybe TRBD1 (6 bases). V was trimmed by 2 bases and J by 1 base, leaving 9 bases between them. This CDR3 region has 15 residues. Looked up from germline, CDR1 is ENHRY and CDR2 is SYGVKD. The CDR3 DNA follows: TGTGCCATCAGTGAGGTCCAGGGGAGCAATCAGCCCCAGCATTTT. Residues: CAISEVQGSNQPQHF.

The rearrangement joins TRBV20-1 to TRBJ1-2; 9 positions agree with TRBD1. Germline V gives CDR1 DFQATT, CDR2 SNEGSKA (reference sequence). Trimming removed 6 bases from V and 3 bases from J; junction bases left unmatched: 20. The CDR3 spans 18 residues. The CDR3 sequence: CSAPTPWGQGTRYYGYTF. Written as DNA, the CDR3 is TGCAGTGCCCCTACTCCTTGGGGACAGGGAACTAGGTACTATGGCTACACCTTC.

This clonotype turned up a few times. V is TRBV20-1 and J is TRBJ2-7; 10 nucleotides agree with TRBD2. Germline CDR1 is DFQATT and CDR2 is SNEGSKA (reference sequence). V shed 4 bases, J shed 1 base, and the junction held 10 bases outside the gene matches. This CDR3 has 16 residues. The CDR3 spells CSANNDLAGASYEQYF. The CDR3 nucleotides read TGCAGTGCTAACAACGATCTAGCGGGGGCGTCCTACGAGCAGTACTTC.

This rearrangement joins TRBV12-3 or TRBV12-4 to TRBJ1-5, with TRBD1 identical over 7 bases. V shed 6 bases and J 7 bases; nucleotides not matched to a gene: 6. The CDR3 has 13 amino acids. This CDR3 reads CASSLRGSQPQHF. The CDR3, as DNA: TGTGCCAGCAGCCTCAGGGGGAGCCAGCCCCAGCATTTT.

CDR3 residues: CASTPGHVGYTF. CDR3 bases: TGTGCCAGCACGCCGGGACACGTCGGCTACACCTTC. The chain links TRBV6-2 or TRBV6-3 to TRBJ1-2; D possibly corresponds to TRBD1 (6 bases). V gave up 7 bases and J gave up 8 bases, with 14 bases separating them. The length of the CDR3 is 12 residues. CDR1 and CDR2 (germline): MNHEY, SVGEGT.

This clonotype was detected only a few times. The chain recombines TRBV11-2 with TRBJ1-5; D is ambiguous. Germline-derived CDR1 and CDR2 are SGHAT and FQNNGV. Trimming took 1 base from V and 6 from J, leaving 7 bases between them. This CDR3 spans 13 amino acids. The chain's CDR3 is CASSLARGQPQHF. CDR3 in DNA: TGTGCCAGCAGCTTAGCTCGGGGTCAGCCCCAGCATTTT.

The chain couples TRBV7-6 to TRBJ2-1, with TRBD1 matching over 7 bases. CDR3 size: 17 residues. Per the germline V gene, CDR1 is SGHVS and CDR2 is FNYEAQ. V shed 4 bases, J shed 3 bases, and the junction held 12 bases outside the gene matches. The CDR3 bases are TGTGCCAGCAGCTCAGAGCCGGGACAGTTCATCTACAATGAGCAGTTCTTC. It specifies CASSSEPGQFIYNEQFF.

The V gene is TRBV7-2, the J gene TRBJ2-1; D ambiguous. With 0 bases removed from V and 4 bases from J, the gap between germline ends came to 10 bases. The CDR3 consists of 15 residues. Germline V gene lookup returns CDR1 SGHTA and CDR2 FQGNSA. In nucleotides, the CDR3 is TGTGCCAGCAGCTTAGCCCTGTTGTGGTACAATGAGCAGTTCTTC. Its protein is CASSLALLWYNEQFF.

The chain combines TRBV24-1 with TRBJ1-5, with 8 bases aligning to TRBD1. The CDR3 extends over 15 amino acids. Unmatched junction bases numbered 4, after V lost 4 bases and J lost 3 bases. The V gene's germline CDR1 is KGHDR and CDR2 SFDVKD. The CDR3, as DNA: TGTGCCACCAGTGAGCGGGACAGGCTCAATCAGCCCCAGCATTTT. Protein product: CATSERDRLNQPQHF.

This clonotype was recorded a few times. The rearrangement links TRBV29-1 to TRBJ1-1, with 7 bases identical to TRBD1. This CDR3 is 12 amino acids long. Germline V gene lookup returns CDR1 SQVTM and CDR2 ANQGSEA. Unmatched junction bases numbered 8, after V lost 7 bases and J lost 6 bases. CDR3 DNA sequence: TGCAGCGCCAAGACAGGGAAGGCTGAAGCTTTCTTT. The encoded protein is CSAKTGKAEAFF.

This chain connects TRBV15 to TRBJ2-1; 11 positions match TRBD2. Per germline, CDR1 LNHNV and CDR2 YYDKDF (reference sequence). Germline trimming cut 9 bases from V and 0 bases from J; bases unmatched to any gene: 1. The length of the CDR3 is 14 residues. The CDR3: CATTSGSSYNEQFF. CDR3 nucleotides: TGTGCCACTACTAGCGGGAGCTCCTACAATGAGCAGTTCTTC.

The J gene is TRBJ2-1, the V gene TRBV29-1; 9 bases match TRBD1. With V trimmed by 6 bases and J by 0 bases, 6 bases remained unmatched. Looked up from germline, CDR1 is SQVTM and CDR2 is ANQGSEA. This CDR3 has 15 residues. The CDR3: CSVDRGFSSYNEQFF. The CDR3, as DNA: TGCAGCGTGGACAGGGGATTCAGCTCCTACAATGAGCAGTTCTTC.

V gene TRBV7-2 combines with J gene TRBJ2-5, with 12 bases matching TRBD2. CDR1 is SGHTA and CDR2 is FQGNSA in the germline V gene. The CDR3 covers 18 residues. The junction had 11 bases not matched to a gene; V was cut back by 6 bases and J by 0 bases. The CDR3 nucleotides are TGTGCCAGCAGTCCTTCATCTAGCGGGGGGGCGTACCAAGAGACCCAGTACTTC. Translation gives CASSPSSSGGAYQETQYF.

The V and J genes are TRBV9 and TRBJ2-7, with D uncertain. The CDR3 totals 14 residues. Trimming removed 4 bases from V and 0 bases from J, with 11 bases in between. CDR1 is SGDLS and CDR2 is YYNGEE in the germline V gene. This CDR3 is CASSPWPSSYEQYF. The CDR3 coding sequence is TGTGCCAGCAGCCCCTGGCCAAGCTCCTACGAGCAGTACTTC.

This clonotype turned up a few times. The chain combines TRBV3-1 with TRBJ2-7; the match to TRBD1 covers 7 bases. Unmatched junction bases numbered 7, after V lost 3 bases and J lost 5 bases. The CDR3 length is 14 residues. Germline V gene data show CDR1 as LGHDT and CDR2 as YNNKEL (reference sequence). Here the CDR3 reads CASSQDRSRDEQYF. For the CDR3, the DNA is TGTGCCAGCAGCCAGGACAGGTCTCGTGACGAGCAGTACTTC.